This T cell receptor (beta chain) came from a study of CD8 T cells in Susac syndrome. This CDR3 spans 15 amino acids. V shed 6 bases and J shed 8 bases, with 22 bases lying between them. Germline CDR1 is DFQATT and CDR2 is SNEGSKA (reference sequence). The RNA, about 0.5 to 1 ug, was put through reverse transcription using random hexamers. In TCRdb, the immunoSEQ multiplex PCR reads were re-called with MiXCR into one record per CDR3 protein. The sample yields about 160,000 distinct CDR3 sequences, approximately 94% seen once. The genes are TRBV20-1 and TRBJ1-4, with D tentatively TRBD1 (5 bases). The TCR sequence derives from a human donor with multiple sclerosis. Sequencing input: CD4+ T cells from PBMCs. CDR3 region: CSARPGTGQNEKLFF. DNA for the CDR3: TGCAGTGCCAGGCCGGGGACGGGCCAGAACGAAAAACTGTTTTTT.